This T cell receptor beta chain was recorded in a study of T cells in Graves' hyperthyroidism and ophthalmopathy. Findings of the study overall: Most thyroid clonotypes expanded above 0.001 appeared in blood too.

Uncontrolled infection, other autoimmune disease, pregnancy or lactation barred patients from enrollment. This clonotype was counted a few times. Its antigen is still unknown. Amplified TCR beta CDR3 regions came from RNA transcripts. TCR CDR3 underwent first-round RT-PCR with the HTBI primer set. TCRdb passed the multiplex PCR reads through MiXCR, listing each CDR3 protein once. Of around 240,000 distinct CDR3 sequences in the sample, about a sixth are singletons; the top ten hold under 35%. Germline CDR1 MDHEN, CDR2 SYDVKM. V lost 2 bases and J lost 4; bases outside the gene matches: 9. The length of the CDR3 is 17 residues.

This receptor was identified in a woman aged 18-30 years with Graves' ophthalmopathy. Sequenced sample: blood. The chain joins TRBV28 to TRBJ2-7, with 12 bases aligning to TRBD2. The CDR3 here is CASSLKTSGSIGYEQYF. The CDR3 DNA is TGTGCCAGCAGTTTAAAGACTAGCGGGAGTATAGGTTACGAGCAGTACTTC. The full variable domain, with the rest looked up from reference TRBV28 and TRBJ2-7, is DVKVTQSSRYLVKRTGEKVFLECVQDMDHENMFWYRQDPGLGLRLIYFSYDVKMKEKGDIPEGYSVSREKKERFSLILESASTNQTSMYLCASSLKTSGSIGYEQYFGPGTRLTVT.